This entry describes one TCR beta chain. The data were obtained in a study of regulatory T cells in long-lasting Graves disease. Time point: newly diagnosed GD, antithyroid drugs for less than 3 months. From PBMCs, RNA was extracted and then used to make the TCR library. Germline V gene data show CDR1 as MDHEN and CDR2 as SYDVKM. V dropped 6 bases and J dropped 0 bases, with 6 bases sitting between them. The CDR3 is made up of 13 amino acids. CDR3 regions were amplified by Arm-PCR using iRepertoire HTBI primers to build TCR beta libraries. TCRdb analysed the multiplex PCR reads with MiXCR anew, one entry per CDR3 protein. The sample lists roughly 500,000 distinct CDR3 sequences, 14% seen once, with 17% in the top ten. This sample was shared with a second study, whose subject was T cells in Graves' hyperthyroidism and ophthalmopathy. From that report: Ophthalmopathy was separated from stable hyperthyroidism by a 13 V-J model.

The specimen comprised peripheral blood mononuclear cells (PBMCs), sampled at new diagnosis, from a patient treated with antithyroid drugs. This TCR came from a woman between 45 and 60 years old with Graves disease. The chain couples TRBV28 to TRBJ1-3; D is undetermined. DNA for the CDR3: TGTGCCAGCAGAACCGTCTCTGGAAACACCATATATTTT. It encodes CASRTVSGNTIYF.